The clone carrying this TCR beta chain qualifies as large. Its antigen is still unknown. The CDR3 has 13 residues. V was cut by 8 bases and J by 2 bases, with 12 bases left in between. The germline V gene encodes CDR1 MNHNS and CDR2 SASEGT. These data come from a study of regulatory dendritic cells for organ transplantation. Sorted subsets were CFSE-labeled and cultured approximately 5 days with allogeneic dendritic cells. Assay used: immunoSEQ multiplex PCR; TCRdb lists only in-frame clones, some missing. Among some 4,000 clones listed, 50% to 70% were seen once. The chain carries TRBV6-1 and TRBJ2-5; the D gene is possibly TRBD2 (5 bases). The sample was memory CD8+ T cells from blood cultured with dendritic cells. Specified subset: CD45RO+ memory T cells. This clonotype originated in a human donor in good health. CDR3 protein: CASLQRGQETQYF. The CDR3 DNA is TGTGCCAGCCTCCAGAGAGGGCAAGAGACCCAGTACTTC.